This T cell receptor beta chain was identified in a study of cytomegalovirus exposure and HLA in healthy donors. About this clone: Its target is unknown.

Unrecorded immune exposures were likely, despite nominal health at sampling. Germline CDR1 LNHDA, CDR2 SQIVND (reference sequence). After removal of 5 bases from V and 1 base from J, the junction contained 19 bases not matched to a gene. The CDR3 is made up of 20 amino acids. Findings and limits, study-wide: A later analysis found common viral pathogens apparently linked to several of the most significant clusters. Sequencing likely generated an artifact that appeared as a cluster of highly shared sequence variants. Reported results showed that the classifier diagnosed cytomegalovirus status with high specificity and sensitivity.

60 Vbeta and 13 Jbeta primers were used in PCR. Sequenced by immunoSEQ multiplex PCR; TCRdb stores in-frame clones only, minus some. The data hold roughly 120,000 clones, with around 87% observed a single time. The chain carries TRBV19 and TRBJ1-5; 8 positions agree with TRBD1. The sample consisted of PBMCs. The sequence derives from a man aged 35 to 55 in good health and CMV-seronegative. The CDR3 protein is CASSPPPQGATGGSNQPQHF. CDR3 bases: TGTGCCAGTAGTCCCCCTCCCCAGGGGGCGACCGGGGGAAGCAATCAGCCCCAGCATTTT.